Below are 3 T cell receptor beta chains sequenced from a single sample in a study of blood T cell repertoires in COVID-19. Clones were sequenced by immunoSEQ multiplex PCR, and TCRdb holds only the in-frame ones, with some missing. The data contain some 320,000 clones, 85% of them singletons. Material for sequencing was PBMCs or T cells enriched from blood (not recorded which). The receptors originated from a woman in her twenties or thirties who had been exposed to COVID-19.

In the case of this clone: Different DNA sequences within this sample yield the same CDR3. The J gene is TRBJ1-1, the V gene TRBV7-9, with a tentative D call TRBD1 (6 bases). V was clipped by 5 bases and J by 1 base, with 8 bases between them. This CDR3 comprises 13 residues. Germline V gives CDR1 SEHNR, CDR2 FQNEAQ (reference sequence). CDR3: CASSGTQNTEAFF. DNA of the CDR3: TGTGCCAGCAGCGGGACACAGAACACTGAAGCTTTCTTT.

This chain links TRBV5-1 with TRBJ2-3; TRBD2 matches at 12 bases. The CDR3 has 15 residues. V lost 4 bases and J lost 4; bases outside the gene matches: 4. Germline lookup yields CDR1 SGHRS and CDR2 YFSETQ. CDR3 loop: CASSRLAGESDTQYF. The DNA for the CDR3 is TGCGCCAGCAGCCGACTAGCGGGAGAATCAGATACGCAGTATTTT.

The chain couples TRBV6-5 to TRBJ1-3; weak D call: TRBD1 (5 bases). This CDR3 has 16 residues. The ends were cut back, 2 bases at V and 0 bases at J, with 11 bases in the middle. CDR1 MNHEY and CDR2 SVGAGI come from the germline V gene. The CDR3 DNA reads as TGTGCCAGCAGTTACACAAGGACAAACTCTGGAAACACCATATATTTT. This encodes CASSYTRTNSGNTIYF.